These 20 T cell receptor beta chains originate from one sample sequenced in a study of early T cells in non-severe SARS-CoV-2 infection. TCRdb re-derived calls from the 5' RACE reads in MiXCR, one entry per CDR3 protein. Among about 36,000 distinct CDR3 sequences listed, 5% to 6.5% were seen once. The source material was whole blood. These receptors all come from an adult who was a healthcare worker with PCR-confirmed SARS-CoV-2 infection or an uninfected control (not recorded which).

The CDR3 spells CASSSERTGRPYEQYF. CDR3 nucleotides: TGTGCCAGCAGTAGCGAGCGGACAGGGCGCCCCTACGAGCAGTACTTC. The V call is TRBV6-2 or TRBV6-3, the J call TRBJ2-7; 8 positions match TRBD1. The J segment lost 2 bases and the V segment lost 5 bases, leaving 11 bases of the junction unmatched. Germline V CDR1 and CDR2: MNHEY, SVGEGT. There are 16 residues in the CDR3.

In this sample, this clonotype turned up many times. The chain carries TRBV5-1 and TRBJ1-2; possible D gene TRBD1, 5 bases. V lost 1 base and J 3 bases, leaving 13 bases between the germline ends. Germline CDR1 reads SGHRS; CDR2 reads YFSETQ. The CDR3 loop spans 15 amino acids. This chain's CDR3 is CASSLSPGSDYGYTF. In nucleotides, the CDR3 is TGCGCCAGCAGCTTGTCTCCAGGGTCGGACTATGGCTACACCTTC.

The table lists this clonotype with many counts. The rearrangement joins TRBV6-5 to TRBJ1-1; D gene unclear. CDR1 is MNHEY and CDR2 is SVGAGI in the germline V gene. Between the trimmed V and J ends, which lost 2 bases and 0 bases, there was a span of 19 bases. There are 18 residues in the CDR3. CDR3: CASSYQLVDNTMNTEAFF. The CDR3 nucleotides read TGTGCCAGCAGTTACCAACTCGTCGACAATACCATGAACACTGAAGCTTTCTTT.

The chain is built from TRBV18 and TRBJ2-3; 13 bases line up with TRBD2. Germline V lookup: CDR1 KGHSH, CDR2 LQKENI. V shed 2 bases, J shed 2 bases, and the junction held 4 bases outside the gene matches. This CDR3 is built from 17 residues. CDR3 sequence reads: CASSPWTSGRHTDTQYF. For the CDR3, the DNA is TGTGCCAGCTCACCATGGACTAGCGGGAGACACACAGATACGCAGTATTTT.

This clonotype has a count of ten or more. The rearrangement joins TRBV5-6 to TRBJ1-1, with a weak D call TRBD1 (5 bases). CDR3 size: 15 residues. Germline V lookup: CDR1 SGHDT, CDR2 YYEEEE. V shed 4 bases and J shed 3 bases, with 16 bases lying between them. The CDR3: CASSPLMGTDTEAFF. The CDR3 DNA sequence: TGTGCCAGCAGCCCCCTGATGGGGACTGACACTGAAGCTTTCTTT.

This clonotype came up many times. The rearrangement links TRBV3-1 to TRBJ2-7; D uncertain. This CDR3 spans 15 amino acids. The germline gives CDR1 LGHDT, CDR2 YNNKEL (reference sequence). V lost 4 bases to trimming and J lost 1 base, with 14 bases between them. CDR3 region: CASSRGSLGSYEQYF. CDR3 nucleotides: TGTGCCAGCAGCCGCGGAAGCTTGGGGTCCTACGAGCAGTACTTC.

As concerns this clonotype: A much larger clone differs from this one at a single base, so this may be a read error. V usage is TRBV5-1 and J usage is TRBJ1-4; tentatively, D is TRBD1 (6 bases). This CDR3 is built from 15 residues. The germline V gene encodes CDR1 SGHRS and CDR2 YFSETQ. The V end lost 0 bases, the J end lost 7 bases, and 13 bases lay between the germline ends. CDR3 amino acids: CASSLASRGGEKLFF. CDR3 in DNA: TGCGCCAGCAGCTTGGCCAGCAGGGGAGGTGAAAAACTGTTTTTT.

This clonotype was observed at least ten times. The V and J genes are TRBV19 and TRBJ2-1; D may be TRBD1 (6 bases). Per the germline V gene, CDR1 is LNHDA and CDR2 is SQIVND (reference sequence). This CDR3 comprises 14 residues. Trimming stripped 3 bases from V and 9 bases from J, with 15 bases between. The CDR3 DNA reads TGTGCCAGTAGTATGAGAGGGGGACATGGTGAGCAGTTCTTC. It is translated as CASSMRGGHGEQFF.

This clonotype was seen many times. In nucleotides, the CDR3 is TGCAGCGTTGGGGAGGAGACCCAGTACTTC. Translation gives CSVGEETQYF. The chain couples TRBV29-1 to TRBJ2-5; D is perhaps TRBD2 (5 bases). The CDR3 runs to 10 residues. CDR1 and CDR2 (germline): SQVTM, ANQGSEA. V dropped 4 bases and J dropped 5 bases, with 5 bases sitting between them.

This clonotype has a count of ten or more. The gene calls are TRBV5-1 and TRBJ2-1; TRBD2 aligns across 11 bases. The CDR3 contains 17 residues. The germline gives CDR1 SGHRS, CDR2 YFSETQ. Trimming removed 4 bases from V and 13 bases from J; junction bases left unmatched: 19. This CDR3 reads CASSPSPVTSGSGDQFF. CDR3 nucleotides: TGCGCCAGCAGCCCCAGCCCAGTAACTAGCGGGAGCGGTGACCAGTTCTTC.

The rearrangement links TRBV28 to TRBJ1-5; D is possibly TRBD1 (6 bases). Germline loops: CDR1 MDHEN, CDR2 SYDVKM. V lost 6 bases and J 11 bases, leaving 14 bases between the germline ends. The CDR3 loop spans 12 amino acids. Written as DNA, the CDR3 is TGTGCCAGCAGCCTAGGGGGGAGAGCCCAGCATTTT. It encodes CASSLGGRAQHF. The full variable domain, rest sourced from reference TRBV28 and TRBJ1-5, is DVKVTQSSRYLVKRTGEKVFLECVQDMDHENMFWYRQDPGLGLRLIYFSYDVKMKEKGDIPEGYSVSREKKERFSLILESASTNQTSMYLCASSLGGRAQHFGDGTRLSIL.

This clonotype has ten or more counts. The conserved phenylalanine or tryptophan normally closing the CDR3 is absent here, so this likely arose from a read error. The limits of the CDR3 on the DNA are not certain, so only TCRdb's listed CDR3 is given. The chain's CDR3 is CASSLASGGLIV. The V call is TRBV19, the J call TRBJ1-4; the D call of TRBD1 is as the table states it, not checked on the DNA. Germline lookup yields CDR1 LNHDA and CDR2 SQIVND (reference sequence). The CDR3 sequence runs 12 residues, both termini included.

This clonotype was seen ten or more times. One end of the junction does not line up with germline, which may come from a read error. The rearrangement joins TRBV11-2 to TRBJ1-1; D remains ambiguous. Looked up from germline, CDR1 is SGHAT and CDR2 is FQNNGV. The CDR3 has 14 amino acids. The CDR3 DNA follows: TGTGCCAGCAGCTTCGGACTCGCGAACACTGAAGTTTTCTTT. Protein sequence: CASSFGLANTEVFF.

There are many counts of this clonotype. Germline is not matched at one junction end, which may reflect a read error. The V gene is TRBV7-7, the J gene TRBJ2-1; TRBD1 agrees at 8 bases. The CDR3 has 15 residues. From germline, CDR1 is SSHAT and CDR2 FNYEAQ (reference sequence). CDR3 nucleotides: TGTGCTAGCAGCTTAGGAGGCCAGGGGGCCTATGAGCAGTTCTTC. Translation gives CASSLGGQGAYEQFF.

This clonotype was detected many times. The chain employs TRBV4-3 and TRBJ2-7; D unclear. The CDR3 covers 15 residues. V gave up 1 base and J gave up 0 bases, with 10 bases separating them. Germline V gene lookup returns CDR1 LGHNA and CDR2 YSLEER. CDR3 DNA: TGCGCCAGCAGCCAAGTGGCCGGCGACTCCTACGAGCAGTACTTC. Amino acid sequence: CASSQVAGDSYEQYF.

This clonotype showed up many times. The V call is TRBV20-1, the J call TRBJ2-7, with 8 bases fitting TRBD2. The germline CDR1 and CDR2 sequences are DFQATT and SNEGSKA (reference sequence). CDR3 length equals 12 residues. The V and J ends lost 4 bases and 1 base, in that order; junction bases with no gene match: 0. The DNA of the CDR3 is TGCAGTGCTACTAGCGGGTCCTACGAGCAGTACTTC. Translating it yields CSATSGSYEQYF.

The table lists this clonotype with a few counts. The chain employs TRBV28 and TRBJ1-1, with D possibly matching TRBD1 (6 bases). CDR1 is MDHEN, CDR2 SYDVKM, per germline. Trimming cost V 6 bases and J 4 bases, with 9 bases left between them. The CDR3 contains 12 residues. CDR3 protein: CASRLGGTEAFF. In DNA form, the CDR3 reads TGTGCCAGCAGACTAGGGGGCACTGAAGCTTTCTTT.

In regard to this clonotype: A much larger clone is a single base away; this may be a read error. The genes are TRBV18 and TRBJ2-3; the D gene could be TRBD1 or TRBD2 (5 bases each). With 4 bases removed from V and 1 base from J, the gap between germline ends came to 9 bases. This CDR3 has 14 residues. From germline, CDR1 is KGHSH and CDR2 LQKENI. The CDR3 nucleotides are TGTGCCAGCTCACGGGACGTCGGCACAGATACGCAGTATTTT. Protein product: CASSRDVGTDTQYF.

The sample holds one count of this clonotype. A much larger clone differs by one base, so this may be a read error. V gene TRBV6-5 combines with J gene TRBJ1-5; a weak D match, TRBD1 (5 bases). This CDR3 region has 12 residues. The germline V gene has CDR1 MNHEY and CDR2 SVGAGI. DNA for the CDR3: TGTGCCAGCAGTGAGCCGGGACGGCCCCATCATTTT. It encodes CASSEPGRPHHF.

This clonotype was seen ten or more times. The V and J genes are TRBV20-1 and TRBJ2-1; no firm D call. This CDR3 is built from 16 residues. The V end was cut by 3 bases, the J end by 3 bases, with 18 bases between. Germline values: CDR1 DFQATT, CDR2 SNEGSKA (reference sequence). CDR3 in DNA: TGCAGTGCTAGCCCCAAGGAAGGTCCGGGCTACAATGAGCAGTTCTTC. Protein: CSASPKEGPGYNEQFF.